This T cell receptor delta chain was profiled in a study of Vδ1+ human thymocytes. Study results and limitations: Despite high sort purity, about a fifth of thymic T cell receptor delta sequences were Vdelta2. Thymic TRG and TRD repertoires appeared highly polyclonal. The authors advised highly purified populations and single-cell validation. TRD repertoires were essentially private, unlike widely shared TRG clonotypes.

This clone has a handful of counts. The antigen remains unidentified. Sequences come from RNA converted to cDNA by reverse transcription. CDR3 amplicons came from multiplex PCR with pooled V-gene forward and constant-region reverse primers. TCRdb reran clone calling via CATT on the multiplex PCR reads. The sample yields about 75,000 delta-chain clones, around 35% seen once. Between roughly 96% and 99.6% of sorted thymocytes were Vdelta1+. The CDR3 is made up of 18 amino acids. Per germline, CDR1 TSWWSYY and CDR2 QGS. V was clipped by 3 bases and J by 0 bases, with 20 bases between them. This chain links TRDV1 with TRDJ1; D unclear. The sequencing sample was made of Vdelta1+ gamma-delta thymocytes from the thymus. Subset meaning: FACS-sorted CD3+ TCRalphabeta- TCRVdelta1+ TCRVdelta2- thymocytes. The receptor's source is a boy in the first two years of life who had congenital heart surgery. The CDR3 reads CALGEPNGHGAYTDKLIF. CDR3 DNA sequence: TGTGCTCTTGGGGAGCCTAATGGCCACGGGGCCTACACCGATAAACTCATCTTT.